The next 12 T cell receptor beta chains were all read from a single sample in a study of blood T cell repertoires in COVID-19. The protocol was immunoSEQ multiplex PCR, while the TCRdb copy is restricted to in-frame clones and leaves out a portion. The profile covers roughly 68,000 clones, with 88% appearing a single time and around 10% taken by the ten largest. The sequenced material came from PBMCs or T cells enriched from blood (not recorded which). These TCRs come from a woman aged 35 to 49 who had recovered from COVID-19.

This clone was detected a few times. This chain uses TRBV9 with TRBJ1-5; D call uncertain. Germline V CDR1 and CDR2: SGDLS, YYNGEE. Trimming left V 3 bases short and J 2 bases short, with 9 bases between. This CDR3 comprises 14 residues. The CDR3 reads CASSGGLGNQPQHF. Written as DNA, the CDR3 is TGTGCCAGCAGCGGAGGTCTGGGCAATCAGCCCCAGCATTTT.

This rearrangement joins TRBV19 to TRBJ1-2; 9 nucleotides match TRBD1. Losses at the gene ends were 7 bases for V and 5 bases for J; bases not matched to a gene: 8. The CDR3 has 14 residues. Germline values: CDR1 LNHDA, CDR2 SQIVND (reference sequence). CDR3: CASTPDRGWYGYTF. CDR3 in DNA: TGTGCCAGTACCCCGGACAGGGGTTGGTATGGCTACACCTTC.

The chain uses TRBV19 and TRBJ1-2; D uncertain. Deletions cut 2 bases from V and 2 bases from J, with 15 bases between. Germline CDR1 reads LNHDA; CDR2 reads SQIVND (reference sequence). The CDR3 covers 16 residues. The CDR3 sequence is CASSIRAGGGNYGYTF. The CDR3 DNA is TGTGCCAGTAGTATAAGGGCGGGAGGAGGGAACTATGGCTACACCTTC.

This chain links TRBV7-6 with TRBJ1-1; D ambiguous. Germline values: CDR1 SGHVS, CDR2 FNYEAQ. The V gene lost 8 bases and the J gene lost 0 bases, with 13 bases spanning the gap. The CDR3 has 14 residues. The CDR3 loop reads CASLSGTLNTEAFF. For the CDR3, the DNA is TGTGCCAGCCTTTCAGGAACTCTGAACACTGAAGCTTTCTTT.

V gene TRBV7-9 combines with J gene TRBJ2-5; D might be TRBD2 (5 bases). The CDR3 is 14 residues long. Trimming removed 5 bases from V and 5 bases from J, with 15 bases in between. Germline V gene data show CDR1 as SEHNR and CDR2 as FQNEAQ (reference sequence). In DNA form, the CDR3 reads TGTGCCAGCAGCCGAAATCGGGATCTTGAGACCCAGTACTTC. Its protein is CASSRNRDLETQYF. The whole variable domain, filled in from reference TRBV7-9 and TRBJ2-5, reads DTGVSQNPRHKITKRGQNVTFRCDPISEHNRLYWYRQTLGQGPEFLTYFQNEAQLEKSRLLSDRFSAERPKGSFSTLEIQRTEQGDSAMYLCASSRNRDLETQYFGPGTRLLVL.

This clone was seen a single time. The chain uses TRBV6-5 and TRBJ2-5; tentative D call: TRBD2 (5 bases). Trimming took 4 bases from V and 1 from J, leaving 10 bases between them. The CDR3 spans 14 residues. Germline lookup yields CDR1 MNHEY and CDR2 SVGAGI. The CDR3 protein is CASSFGGPQETQYF. The CDR3 DNA reads TGTGCCAGCAGTTTTGGCGGGCCCCAAGAGACCCAGTACTTC.

This rearrangement joins TRBV11-2 to TRBJ2-7; 8 nucleotides agree with TRBD1. Germline lookup yields CDR1 SGHAT and CDR2 FQNNGV. The J segment lost 1 base and the V segment lost 5 bases, leaving 16 bases of the junction unmatched. The CDR3 contains 18 residues. For the CDR3, the DNA is TGTGCCAGCAGCGGGGCGGACAGGGCCCTCGCCCGATCCTACGAGCAGTACTTC. Its protein is CASSGADRALARSYEQYF.

The chain employs TRBV19 and TRBJ1-2; no clear D gene. The V and J ends lost 6 bases and 5 bases respectively, with 16 bases between them. Germline CDR1 is LNHDA and CDR2 is SQIVND (reference sequence). The CDR3 is made up of 14 amino acids. The chain's CDR3 is CASRSPLAQYGYTF. DNA for the CDR3: TGTGCCAGTAGATCCCCCCTCGCCCAGTATGGCTACACCTTC. Together with reference TRBV19 and TRBJ1-2, the CDR3 gives the full variable domain: DGGITQSPKYLFRKEGQNVTLSCEQNLNHDAMYWYRQDPGQGLRLIYYSQIVNDFQKGDIAEGYSVSREKKESFPLTVTSAQKNPTAFYLCASRSPLAQYGYTFGSGTRLTVV.

V gene TRBV19 combines with J gene TRBJ1-1; 7 positions match TRBD1. Germline CDR1 reads LNHDA; CDR2 reads SQIVND (reference sequence). The CDR3 totals 15 residues. The trim removed 1 base at V and 2 bases at J, leaving 4 bases unmatched. CDR3 nucleotide sequence: TGTGCCAGTAGTATAGTTCAGGGGGTTAACACTGAAGCTTTCTTT. It specifies CASSIVQGVNTEAFF.

This chain joins TRBV3-1 (or the pseudogene TRBV3-2) and TRBJ2-6; TRBD1 is a possible D gene (6 bases). The length of the CDR3 is 16 residues. The ends were cut back, 6 bases at V and 2 bases at J, with 14 bases in the middle. Germline V gene data show CDR1 as LGHDT and CDR2 as YNNKEL (reference sequence). CDR3 bases: TGTGCCAGCAGGGCAACAGGGATCCCTGGGGCCAACGTCCTGACTTTC. Its protein is CASRATGIPGANVLTF.

As concerns this clone: Other DNA sequences within the sample encode an identical CDR3. The CDR3 coding sequence is TGTGCCAGCAAAACAGGGGGCCGGCCCCAGCATTTT. Protein product: CASKTGGRPQHF. The J gene is TRBJ1-5, the V gene TRBV27; the match to TRBD1 covers 9 bases. The CDR3 totals 12 residues. Trimming took 7 bases from V and 9 from J; bases not matched to a gene: 4. Germline V gene data show CDR1 as MNHEY and CDR2 as SMNVEV (reference sequence).

The rearrangement links TRBV15 to TRBJ2-1, with 14 bases that match TRBD2. There are 16 residues in the CDR3. The germline CDR1 and CDR2 sequences are LNHNV and YYDKDF (reference sequence). After removal of 2 bases from V and 8 bases from J, the junction contained 5 bases not matched to a gene. The DNA of the CDR3 is TGTGCCACCAGCAGACTGACTAGCGGGGGGGAGGATGAGCAGTTCTTC. Protein: CATSRLTSGGEDEQFF. Combining the CDR3 with reference TRBV15 and TRBJ2-1 gives the whole variable domain DAMVIQNPRYQVTQFGKPVTLSCSQTLNHNVMYWYQQKSSQAPKLLFHYYDKDFNNEADTPDNFQSRRPNTSFCFLDIRSPGLGDTAMYLCATSRLTSGGEDEQFFGPGTRLTVL.